What follows describes a single T cell receptor beta chain. Its antigen is undetermined. The germline gene is not matched at one end of the junction; a read error may be the cause. Investigators profiled TCR beta VDJ and CDR3 from genomic DNA template. TCRdb passed the reads through MiXCR, listing each CDR3 protein once. The repertoire holds under 200,000 distinct CDR3 sequences, with 45% to 50% as singletons. This sample stems from a study of CD8+CD57+ T cells in acquired aplastic anemia. The CDR3 has 14 amino acids. From germline, CDR1 is SNHLY and CDR2 FYNNEI. Sequenced patients had shown CD8+CD57+ cell expansion by flow cytometry. Each patient carried a diagnosis of severe acquired aplastic anemia. Blood samples were obtained from patients who had received no prior therapy. The study's findings and limits: In common between the patients and the controls were twenty-nine CD8+ CDR3 sequences. CD8+ Simpson's diversity did not differ significantly between patients and controls.

The sample consisted of sorted CD4+, CD8+, or CD8+CD57+ T cells (not recorded which) from PBMCs. This TCR derives from a human donor with aplastic anemia. V usage is TRBV2 and J usage is TRBJ1-5; D not resolved. CDR3 region: CTSSERYSNQPQHF. DNA for the CDR3: TGTACCAGCAGTGAAAGGTATAGCAATCAGCCCCAGCATTTT.